Reported below is one TCR beta chain. The record originates from a study of blood T cell repertoires in COVID-19. Study-wide background: The United States, Italy and Spain supplied acute and convalescent COVID-19 samples.

The V gene's germline CDR1 is MNHNS and CDR2 SASEGT. V shed 2 bases and J shed 1 base, with 6 bases lying between them. The CDR3 totals 13 residues. Libraries were prepared by immunoSEQ multiplex PCR; TCRdb keeps only in-frame clonotypes and omits some of them. The table shows 220,000 or so clones, with roughly 90% occurring only once. The gene calls are TRBV6-1 and TRBJ2-7; no clear D gene. Sequencing used PBMCs or T cells enriched from blood (not recorded which). This receptor was taken from a man aged 25 to 40 who had been exposed to COVID-19. CDR3: CASSESQSYEQYF. In DNA form, the CDR3 reads TGTGCCAGCAGTGAAAGTCAGTCCTACGAGCAGTACTTC.